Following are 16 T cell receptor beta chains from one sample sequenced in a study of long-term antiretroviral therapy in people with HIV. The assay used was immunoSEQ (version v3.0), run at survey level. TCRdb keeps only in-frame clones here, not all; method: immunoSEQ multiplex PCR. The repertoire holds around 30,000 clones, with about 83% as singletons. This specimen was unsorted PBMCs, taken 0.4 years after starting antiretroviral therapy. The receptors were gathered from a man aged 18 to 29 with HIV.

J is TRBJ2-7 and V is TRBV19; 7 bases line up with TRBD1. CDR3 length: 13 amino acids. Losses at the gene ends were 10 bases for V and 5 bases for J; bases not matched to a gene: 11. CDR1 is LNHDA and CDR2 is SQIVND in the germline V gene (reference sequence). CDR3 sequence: CATRSGTVNEQYF. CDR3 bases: TGTGCCACCCGCTCCGGGACAGTCAACGAGCAGTACTTC.

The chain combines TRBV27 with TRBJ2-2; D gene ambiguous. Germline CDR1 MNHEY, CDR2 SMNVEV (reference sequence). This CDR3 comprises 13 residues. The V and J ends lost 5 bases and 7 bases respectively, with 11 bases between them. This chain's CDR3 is CASSAAGSGELFF. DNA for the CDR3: TGTGCCAGCAGTGCCGCAGGAAGCGGGGAGCTGTTTTTT.

In DNA, the CDR3 is TGTGCCAGCAGTTTTACAGAGTATAGCAATCAGCCCCAGCATTTT. Protein: CASSFTEYSNQPQHF. The chain joins TRBV28 to TRBJ1-5; D unresolved. The CDR3 covers 15 residues. Germline values: CDR1 MDHEN, CDR2 SYDVKM. V was shortened by 3 bases and J by 0 bases, with 9 bases between the two germline ends. Drawing the rest from reference TRBV28 and TRBJ1-5, the complete variable domain is DVKVTQSSRYLVKRTGEKVFLECVQDMDHENMFWYRQDPGLGLRLIYFSYDVKMKEKGDIPEGYSVSREKKERFSLILESASTNQTSMYLCASSFTEYSNQPQHFGDGTRLSIL.

The CDR3 sequence is CASSLEESRGQPQHF. CDR3 in DNA: TGTGCCAGCAGCTTAGAAGAGTCCCGGGGACAGCCCCAGCATTTT. The chain uses TRBV7-9 and TRBJ1-5; D remains unclear. This CDR3 contains 15 residues. Germline values: CDR1 SEHNR, CDR2 FQNEAQ (reference sequence). V lost 1 base and J lost 7, with 14 bases in between.

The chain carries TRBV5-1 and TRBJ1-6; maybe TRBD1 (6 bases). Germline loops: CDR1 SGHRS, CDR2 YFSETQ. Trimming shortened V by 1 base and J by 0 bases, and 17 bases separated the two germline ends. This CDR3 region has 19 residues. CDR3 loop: CASSLSGVDPSSYNSPLHF. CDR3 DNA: TGCGCCAGCAGCTTGTCAGGGGTTGACCCCAGCTCCTATAATTCACCCCTCCACTTT.

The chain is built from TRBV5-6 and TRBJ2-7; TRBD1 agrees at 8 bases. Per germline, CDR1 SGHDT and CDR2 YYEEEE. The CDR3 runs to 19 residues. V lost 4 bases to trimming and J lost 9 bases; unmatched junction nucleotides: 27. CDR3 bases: TGTGCCAGCAGCAGCTACCGAATGTGGACCGACAGGGGACAGGATCGGCAGTACTTC. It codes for CASSSYRMWTDRGQDRQYF.

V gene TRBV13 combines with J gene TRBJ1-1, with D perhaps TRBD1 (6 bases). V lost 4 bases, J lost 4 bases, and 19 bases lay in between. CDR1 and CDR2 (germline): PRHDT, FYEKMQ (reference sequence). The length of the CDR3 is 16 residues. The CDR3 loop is CASSSLPGDYFTEAFF. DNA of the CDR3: TGTGCCAGCAGCTCGCTTCCAGGGGACTACTTCACTGAAGCTTTCTTT.

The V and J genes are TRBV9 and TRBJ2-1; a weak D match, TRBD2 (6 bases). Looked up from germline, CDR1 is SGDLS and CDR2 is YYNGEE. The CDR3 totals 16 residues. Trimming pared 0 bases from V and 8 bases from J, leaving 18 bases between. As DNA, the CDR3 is TGTGCCAGCAGCGTAGGGTCGCGGGCGGGGCCAGATGAGCAGTTCTTC. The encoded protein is CASSVGSRAGPDEQFF.

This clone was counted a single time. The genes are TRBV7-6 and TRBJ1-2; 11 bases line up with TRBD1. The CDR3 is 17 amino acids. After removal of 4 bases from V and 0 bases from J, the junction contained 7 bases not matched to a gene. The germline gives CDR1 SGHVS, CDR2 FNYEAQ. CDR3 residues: CASSSLVGQGANYGYTF. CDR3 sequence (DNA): TGTGCCAGCAGCTCGTTAGTGGGACAGGGGGCTAACTATGGCTACACCTTC.

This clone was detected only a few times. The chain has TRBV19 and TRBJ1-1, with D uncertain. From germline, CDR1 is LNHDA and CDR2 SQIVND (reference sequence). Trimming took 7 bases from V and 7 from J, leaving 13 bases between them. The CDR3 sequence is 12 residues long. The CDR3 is CASTGDSVEAFF. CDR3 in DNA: TGTGCCAGTACAGGAGATTCGGTTGAAGCTTTCTTT.

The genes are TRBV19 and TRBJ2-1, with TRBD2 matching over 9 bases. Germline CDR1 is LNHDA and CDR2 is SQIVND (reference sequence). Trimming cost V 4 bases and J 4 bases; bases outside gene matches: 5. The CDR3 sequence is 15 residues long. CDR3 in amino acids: CASSTASGEYNEQFF. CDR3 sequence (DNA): TGTGCCAGTAGTACCGCTAGCGGGGAATACAATGAGCAGTTCTTC.

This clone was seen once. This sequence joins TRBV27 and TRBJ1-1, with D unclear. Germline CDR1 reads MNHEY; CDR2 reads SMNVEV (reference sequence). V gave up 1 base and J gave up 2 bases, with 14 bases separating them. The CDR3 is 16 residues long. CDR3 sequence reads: CASSLLYPTANTEAFF. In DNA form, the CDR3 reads TGTGCCAGCAGTTTATTATACCCTACAGCAAACACTGAAGCTTTCTTT.

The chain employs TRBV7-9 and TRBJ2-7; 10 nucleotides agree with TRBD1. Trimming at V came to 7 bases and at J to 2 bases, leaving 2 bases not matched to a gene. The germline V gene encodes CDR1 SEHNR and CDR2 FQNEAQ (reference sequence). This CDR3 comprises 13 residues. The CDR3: CASTGTGAYEQYF. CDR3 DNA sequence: TGTGCCAGCACCGGGACAGGGGCCTACGAGCAGTACTTC.

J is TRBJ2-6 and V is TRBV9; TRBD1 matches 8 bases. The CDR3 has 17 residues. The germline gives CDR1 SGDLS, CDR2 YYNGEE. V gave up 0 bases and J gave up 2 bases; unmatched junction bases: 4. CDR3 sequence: CASSVAKDRAGANVLTF. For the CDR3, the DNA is TGTGCCAGCAGCGTAGCAAAGGACAGGGCTGGGGCCAACGTCCTGACTTTC.

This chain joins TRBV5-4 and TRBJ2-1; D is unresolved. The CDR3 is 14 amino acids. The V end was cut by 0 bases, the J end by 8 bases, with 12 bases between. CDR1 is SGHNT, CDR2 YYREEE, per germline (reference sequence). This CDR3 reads CASSLDFLEDEQFF. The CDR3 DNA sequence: TGTGCCAGCAGCTTGGACTTCCTCGAGGATGAGCAGTTCTTC.

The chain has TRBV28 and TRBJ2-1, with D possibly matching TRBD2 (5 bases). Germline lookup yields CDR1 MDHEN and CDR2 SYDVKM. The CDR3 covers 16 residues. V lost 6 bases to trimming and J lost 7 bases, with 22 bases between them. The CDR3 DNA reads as TGTGCCAGCAGAACCCTTGGGCTAGGGAGAAATAATGAGCAGTTCTTC. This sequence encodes CASRTLGLGRNNEQFF.